This T cell receptor (beta chain) originates from a study of vaccination effects on CD4 cells after COVID-19. Sequencing in the ViraFEST assay came after antigen-specific CD4+ T cells had been expanded with viral peptide pools, which were used to stimulate PBMC. Investigators separated out CD4+ T cells once more than nine days of culture had passed. Nucleocapsid antibodies stayed negative before and after vaccination, showing no earlier SARS-CoV-2 infection. A half-volume exchange with IL-2 medium occurred on days 3 and 7. This table comes from immunoSEQ multiplex PCR, and its TCRdb copy is limited to in-frame clones, with some not included. The sample shows tens of thousands of clones, 60% to 80% of them seen only once. About this clone: Its specificity is unknown.

Trimming left V 2 bases short and J 7 bases short, with 9 bases between. The CDR3 sequence is 13 residues long. Germline-derived CDR1 and CDR2 are SGHVS and FQNEAQ. The study, taken as a whole, reports: Whether induced by infection or by vaccine, clones showed marked clonal contraction late after vaccination.

The sample was CD4+ T cells from PBMCs cultured with HCoV-NL63 spike peptides, taken before COVID-19 vaccination. The rearrangement links TRBV7-8 to TRBJ1-5, with no clear D. The receptor was isolated from a human donor who received a COVID-19 vaccine. This CDR3 is CASSLTKRQPQHF. The CDR3 DNA follows: TGTGCCAGCAGCTTAACTAAGCGGCAGCCCCAGCATTTT. The full variable domain, with the rest looked up from reference TRBV7-8 and TRBJ1-5, is GAGVSQSPRYKVAKRGQDVALRCDPISGHVSLFWYQQALGQGPEFLTYFQNEAQLDKSGLPSDRFFAERPEGSVSTLKIQRTQQEDSAVYLCASSLTKRQPQHFGDGTRLSIL.